This T cell receptor beta chain stems from a study of T cells in localized non-small cell lung cancer. Only in-frame clones appear in the TCRdb table, and some are missing; sequencing was by immunoSEQ multiplex PCR. The data show 100,000 to 150,000 clones, roughly nine tenths seen once. Study findings and constraints: Uninvolved adjacent lung had the highest recorded T cell clonality, with tumor below it. Because only a single region of the tumor was sequenced, heterogeneity remains possible. Greater T cell density in blood accompanied longer overall survival.

Worth noting for this clone: Its antigen is undetermined.

The sequencing used peripheral blood, collected before any cancer treatment. The clonotype comes from an older female donor with stage I lung adenocarcinoma.

The CDR3 loop reads CASSEVWSSGNTIYF. For the CDR3, the DNA is TGTGCCAGCAGTGAAGTCTGGAGCTCTGGAAACACCATATATTTT. This rearrangement joins TRBV6-1 to TRBJ1-3; no clear D gene. The CDR3 has 15 residues. V gave up 1 base and J gave up 0 bases, with 7 bases separating them. The germline V gene has CDR1 MNHNS and CDR2 SASEGT.